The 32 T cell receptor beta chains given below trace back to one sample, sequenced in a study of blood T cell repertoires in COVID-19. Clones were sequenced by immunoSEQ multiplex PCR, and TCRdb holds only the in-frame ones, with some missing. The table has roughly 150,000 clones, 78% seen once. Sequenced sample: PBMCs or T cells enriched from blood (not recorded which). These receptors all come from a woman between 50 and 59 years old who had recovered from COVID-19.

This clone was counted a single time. CDR3 sequence (DNA): TGTGCCAGCTCACCAGCGGGGAACACCATATATTTT. It is translated as CASSPAGNTIYF. The V and J genes are TRBV18 and TRBJ1-3, with D unresolved. Per the germline V gene, CDR1 is KGHSH and CDR2 is LQKENI. The CDR3 loop spans 12 amino acids. The ends were cut back, 2 bases at V and 7 bases at J, with 6 bases in the middle.

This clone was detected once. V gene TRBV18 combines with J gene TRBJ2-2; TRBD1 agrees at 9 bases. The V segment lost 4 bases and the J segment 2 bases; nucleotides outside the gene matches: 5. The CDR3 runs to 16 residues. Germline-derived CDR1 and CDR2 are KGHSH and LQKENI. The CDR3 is CASSQGTGLNTGELFF. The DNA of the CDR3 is TGTGCCAGCTCACAGGGGACAGGGCTAAACACCGGGGAGCTGTTTTTT.

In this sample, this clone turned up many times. The CDR3 DNA is TGTGCCAGCACCGGCCTCCGCAGTGAAAAACTGTTTTTT. This encodes CASTGLRSEKLFF. This chain connects TRBV7-9 to TRBJ1-4; D remains unclear. V was pared by 7 bases and J by 7 bases, with 13 bases between. CDR3 size: 13 residues. Germline V lookup: CDR1 SEHNR, CDR2 FQNEAQ (reference sequence).

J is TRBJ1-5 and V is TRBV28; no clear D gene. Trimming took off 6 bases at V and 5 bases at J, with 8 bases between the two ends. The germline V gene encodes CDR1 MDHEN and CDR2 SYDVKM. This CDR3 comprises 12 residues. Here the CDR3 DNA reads TGTGCCAGCAGCACTGTAGATCAGCCCCAGCATTTT. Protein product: CASSTVDQPQHF.

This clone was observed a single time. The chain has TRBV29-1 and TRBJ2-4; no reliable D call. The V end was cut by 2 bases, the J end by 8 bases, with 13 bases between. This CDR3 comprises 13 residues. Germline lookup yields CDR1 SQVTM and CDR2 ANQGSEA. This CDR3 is CSVEYSGWDIQYF. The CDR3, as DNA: TGCAGCGTTGAATATTCGGGTTGGGACATTCAGTACTTC. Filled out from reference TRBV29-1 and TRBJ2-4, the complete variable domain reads SAVISQKPSRDICQRGTSLTIQCQVDSQVTMMFWYRQQPGQSLTLIATANQGSEATYESGFVIDKFPISRPNLTFSTLTVSNMSPEDSSIYLCSVEYSGWDIQYFGAGTRLSVL.

The CDR3 region is CASSLAPQGTYEQYF. CDR3 sequence (DNA): TGTGCCAGCAGCTTGGCCCCCCAGGGGACCTACGAGCAGTACTTC. The chain uses TRBV5-8 and TRBJ2-7, with D tentatively TRBD1 (6 bases). Between the trimmed V and J ends, which lost 0 bases and 2 bases, there was a span of 12 bases. Germline V lookup: CDR1 SGHTS, CDR2 YDEGEE. CDR3 length: 15 residues. Full variable domain (outside the CDR3, taken from reference TRBV5-8 and TRBJ2-7): EAGVTQSPTHLIKTRGQQATLRCSPISGHTSVYWYQQALGLGLQFLLWYDEGEERNRGNFPPRFSGRQFPNYSSELNVNALELEDSALYLCASSLAPQGTYEQYFGPGTRLTVT.

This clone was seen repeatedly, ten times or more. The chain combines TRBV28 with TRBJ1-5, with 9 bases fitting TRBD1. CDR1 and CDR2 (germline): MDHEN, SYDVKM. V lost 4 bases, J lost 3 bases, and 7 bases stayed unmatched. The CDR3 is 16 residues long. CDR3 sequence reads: CASSSHGTGINQPQHF. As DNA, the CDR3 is TGTGCCAGCAGTTCACACGGGACAGGGATCAATCAGCCCCAGCATTTT.

The CDR3 region has the DNA TGTGCCAGTAGCAACAGCGGGCGACTGTTTTTT. The encoded protein is CASSNSGRLFF. The chain has TRBV19 and TRBJ1-4; D is undetermined. The CDR3 runs to 11 residues. V dropped 6 bases and J dropped 13 bases, with 12 bases sitting between them. Germline V gene data show CDR1 as LNHDA and CDR2 as SQIVND (reference sequence).

The CDR3 nucleotides read TGCGCCAGCCGCGAGGGCCCTAGCACAGATACGCAGTATTTT. Translation: CASREGPSTDTQYF. The V and J genes are TRBV5-1 and TRBJ2-3; D possibly corresponds to TRBD2 (5 bases). CDR1 is SGHRS, CDR2 YFSETQ, per germline. The CDR3 consists of 14 residues. Trimming stripped 7 bases from V and 0 bases from J, with 12 bases between.

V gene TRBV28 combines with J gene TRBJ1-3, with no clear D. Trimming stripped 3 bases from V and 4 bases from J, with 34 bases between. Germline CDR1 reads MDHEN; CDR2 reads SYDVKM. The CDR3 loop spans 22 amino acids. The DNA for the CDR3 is TGTGCCAGCAGTTTCGCCGCACGAAACGGGATCCCGGTGGCGATGGGGGGAAACACCATATATTTT. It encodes CASSFAARNGIPVAMGGNTIYF. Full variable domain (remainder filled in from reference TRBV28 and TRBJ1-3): DVKVTQSSRYLVKRTGEKVFLECVQDMDHENMFWYRQDPGLGLRLIYFSYDVKMKEKGDIPEGYSVSREKKERFSLILESASTNQTSMYLCASSFAARNGIPVAMGGNTIYFGEGSWLTVV.

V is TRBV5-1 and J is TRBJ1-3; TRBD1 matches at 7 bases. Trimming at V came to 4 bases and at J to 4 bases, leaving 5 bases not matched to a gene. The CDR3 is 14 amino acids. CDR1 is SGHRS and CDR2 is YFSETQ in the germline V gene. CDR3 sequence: CASSQPTGGNTIYF. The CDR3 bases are TGCGCCAGCAGCCAACCGACAGGGGGAAACACCATATATTTT.

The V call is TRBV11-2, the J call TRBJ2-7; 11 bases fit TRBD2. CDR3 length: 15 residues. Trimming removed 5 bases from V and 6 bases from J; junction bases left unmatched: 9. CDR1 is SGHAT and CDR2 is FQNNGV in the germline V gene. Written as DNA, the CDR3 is TGTGCCAGCAGCCCATTGGATAGCGGGGGGGCCGAGCAGTACTTC. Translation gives CASSPLDSGGAEQYF.

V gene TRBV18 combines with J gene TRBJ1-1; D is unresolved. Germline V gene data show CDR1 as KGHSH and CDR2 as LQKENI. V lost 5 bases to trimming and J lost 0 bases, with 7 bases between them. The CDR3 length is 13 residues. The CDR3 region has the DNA TGTGCCAGCTCAGAAGCCATGAACACTGAAGCTTTCTTT. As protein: CASSEAMNTEAFF.

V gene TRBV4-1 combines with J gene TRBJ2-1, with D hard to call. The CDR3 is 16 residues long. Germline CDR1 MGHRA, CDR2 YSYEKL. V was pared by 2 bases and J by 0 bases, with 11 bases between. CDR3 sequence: CASSQTELSSYNEQFF. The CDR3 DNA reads TGCGCCAGCAGCCAAACGGAGTTAAGCTCCTACAATGAGCAGTTCTTC.

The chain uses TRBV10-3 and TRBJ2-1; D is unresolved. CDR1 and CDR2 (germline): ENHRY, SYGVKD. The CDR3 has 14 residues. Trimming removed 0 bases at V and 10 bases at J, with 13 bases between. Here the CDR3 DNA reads TGTGCCATCAGTGAGTCGGGCTCGGTGTGGGAGCAGTTCTTC. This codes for CAISESGSVWEQFF.

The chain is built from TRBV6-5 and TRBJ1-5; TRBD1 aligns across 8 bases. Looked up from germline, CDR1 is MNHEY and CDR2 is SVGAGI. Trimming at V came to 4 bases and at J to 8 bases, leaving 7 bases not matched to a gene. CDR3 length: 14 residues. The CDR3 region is CASSWGTGSEPQHF. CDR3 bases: TGTGCCAGCAGTTGGGGGACAGGTTCGGAGCCCCAGCATTTT.

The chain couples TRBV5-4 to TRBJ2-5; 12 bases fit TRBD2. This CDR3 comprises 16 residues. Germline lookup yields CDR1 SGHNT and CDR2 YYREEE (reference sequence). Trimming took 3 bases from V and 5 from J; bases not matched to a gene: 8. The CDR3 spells CASSSTSGGDLETQYF. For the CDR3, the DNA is TGTGCCAGCAGCTCGACTAGCGGGGGAGATCTGGAGACCCAGTACTTC.

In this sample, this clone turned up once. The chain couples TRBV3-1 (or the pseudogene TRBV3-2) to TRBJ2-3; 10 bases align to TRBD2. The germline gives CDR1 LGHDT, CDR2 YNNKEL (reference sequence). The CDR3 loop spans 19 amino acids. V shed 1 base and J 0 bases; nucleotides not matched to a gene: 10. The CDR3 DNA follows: TGTGCCAGCAGCCAAGTCGTAGCGGGGGGCAAACCTAGCACAGATACGCAGTATTTT. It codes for CASSQVVAGGKPSTDTQYF.

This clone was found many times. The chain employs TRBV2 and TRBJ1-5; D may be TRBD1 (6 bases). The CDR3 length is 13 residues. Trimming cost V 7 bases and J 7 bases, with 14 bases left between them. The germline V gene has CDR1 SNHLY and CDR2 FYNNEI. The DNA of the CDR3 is TGTGCCAGCATCGGACAGTTAGAGCAGCCCCAGCATTTT. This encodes CASIGQLEQPQHF.

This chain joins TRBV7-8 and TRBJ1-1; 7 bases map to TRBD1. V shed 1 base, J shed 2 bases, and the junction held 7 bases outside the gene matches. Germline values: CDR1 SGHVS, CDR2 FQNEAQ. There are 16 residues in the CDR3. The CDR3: CASSLEQGNFNTEAFF. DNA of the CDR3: TGTGCCAGCAGCTTAGAACAGGGGAATTTTAACACTGAAGCTTTCTTT.

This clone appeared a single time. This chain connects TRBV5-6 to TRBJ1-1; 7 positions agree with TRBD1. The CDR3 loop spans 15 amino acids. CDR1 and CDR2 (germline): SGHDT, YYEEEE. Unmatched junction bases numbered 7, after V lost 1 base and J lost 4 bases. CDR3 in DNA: TGTGCCAGCAGCTTGCCCCTCACAGGGGCCACTGAAGCTTTCTTT. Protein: CASSLPLTGATEAFF.

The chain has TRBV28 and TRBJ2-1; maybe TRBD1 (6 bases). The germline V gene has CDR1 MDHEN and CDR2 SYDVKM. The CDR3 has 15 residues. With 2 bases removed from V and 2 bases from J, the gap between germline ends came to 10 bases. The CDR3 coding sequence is TGTGCCAGCAGTTTAAGTGGGGGCGCCTACAATGAGCAGTTCTTC. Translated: CASSLSGGAYNEQFF.

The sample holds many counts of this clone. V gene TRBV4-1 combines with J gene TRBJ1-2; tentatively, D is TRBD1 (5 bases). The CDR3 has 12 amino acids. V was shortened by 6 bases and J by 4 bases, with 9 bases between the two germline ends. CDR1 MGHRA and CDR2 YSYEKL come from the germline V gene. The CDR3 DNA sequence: TGCGCCAGCAGTGGGCAGGGCTATGGCTACACCTTC. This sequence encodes CASSGQGYGYTF.

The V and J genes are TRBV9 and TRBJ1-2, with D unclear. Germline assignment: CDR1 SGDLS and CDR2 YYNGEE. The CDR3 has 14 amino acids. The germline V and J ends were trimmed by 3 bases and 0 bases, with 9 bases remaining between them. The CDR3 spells CASSDSLANYGYTF. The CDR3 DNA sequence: TGTGCCAGCAGCGACAGTTTGGCTAACTATGGCTACACCTTC.

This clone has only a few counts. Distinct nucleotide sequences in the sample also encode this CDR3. The CDR3 protein is CASSDLAGGHNEQFF. The CDR3 DNA is TGTGCCAGCAGTGATCTAGCGGGGGGGCACAATGAGCAGTTCTTC. The chain couples TRBV6-1 to TRBJ2-1; 12 bases are a match to TRBD2. J gave up 5 bases and V 3 bases, and 2 bases lay outside the gene matches. This CDR3 spans 15 amino acids. Germline V gene sequence: CDR1 MNHNS, CDR2 SASEGT.

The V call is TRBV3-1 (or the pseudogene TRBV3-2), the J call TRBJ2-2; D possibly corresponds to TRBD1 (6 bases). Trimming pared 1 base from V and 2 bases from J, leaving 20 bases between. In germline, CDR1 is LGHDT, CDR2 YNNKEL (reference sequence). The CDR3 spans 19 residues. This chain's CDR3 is CASSQGDPTGWGNTGELFF. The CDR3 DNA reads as TGTGCCAGCAGCCAAGGTGACCCTACAGGGTGGGGAAACACCGGGGAGCTGTTTTTT.

CDR3 loop: CASSPGGSGGYNEQFF. In DNA, the CDR3 is TGTGCCAGCAGTCCCGGAGGGAGCGGGGGGTACAATGAGCAGTTCTTC. This chain links TRBV27 with TRBJ2-1; 9 bases match TRBD2. V was pared by 5 bases and J by 4 bases, with 9 bases of the junction left unmatched. This CDR3 spans 16 amino acids. In germline, CDR1 is MNHEY, CDR2 SMNVEV (reference sequence).

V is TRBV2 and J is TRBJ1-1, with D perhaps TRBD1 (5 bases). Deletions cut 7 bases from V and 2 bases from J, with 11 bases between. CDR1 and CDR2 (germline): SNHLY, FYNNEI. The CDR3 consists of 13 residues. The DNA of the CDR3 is TGTGCCAGCACCACGGACACTAACACTGAAGCTTTCTTT. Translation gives CASTTDTNTEAFF. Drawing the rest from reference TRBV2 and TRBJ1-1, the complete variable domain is EPEVTQTPSHQVTQMGQEVILRCVPISNHLYFYWYRQILGQKVEFLVSFYNNEISEKSEIFDDQFSVERPDGSNFTLKIRSTKLEDSAMYFCASTTDTNTEAFFGQGTRLTVV.

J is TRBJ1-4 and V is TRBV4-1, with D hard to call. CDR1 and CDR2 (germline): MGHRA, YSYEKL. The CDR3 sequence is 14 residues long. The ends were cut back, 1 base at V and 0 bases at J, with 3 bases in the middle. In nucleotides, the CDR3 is TGCGCCAGCAGCCAAGGAGCAACTAATGAAAAACTGTTTTTT. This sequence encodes CASSQGATNEKLFF.

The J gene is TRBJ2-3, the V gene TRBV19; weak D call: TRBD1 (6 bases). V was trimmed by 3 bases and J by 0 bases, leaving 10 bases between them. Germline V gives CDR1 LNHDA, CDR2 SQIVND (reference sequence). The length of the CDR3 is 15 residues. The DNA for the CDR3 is TGTGCCAGTAGTATGTGGGGGCCGAGCACAGATACGCAGTATTTT. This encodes CASSMWGPSTDTQYF.

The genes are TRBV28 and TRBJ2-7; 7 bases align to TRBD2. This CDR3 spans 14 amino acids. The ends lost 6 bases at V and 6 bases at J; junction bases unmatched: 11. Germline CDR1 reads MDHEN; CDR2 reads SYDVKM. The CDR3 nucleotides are TGTGCCAGCAGAGATCGGGGGGAAAGGCCCGAGCAGTACTTC. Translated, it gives CASRDRGERPEQYF.

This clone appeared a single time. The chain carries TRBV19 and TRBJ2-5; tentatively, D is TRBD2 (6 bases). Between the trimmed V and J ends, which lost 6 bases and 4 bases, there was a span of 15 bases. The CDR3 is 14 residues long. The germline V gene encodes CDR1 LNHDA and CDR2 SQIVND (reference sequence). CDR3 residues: CASSGTQPGETQYF. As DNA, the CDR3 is TGTGCCAGTAGCGGGACTCAACCTGGAGAGACCCAGTACTTC.